These T cell receptor beta chains were read from a single sample in a study of shared clonotypes between healthy human individuals. The method was immunoSEQ multiplex PCR; TCRdb's version includes in-frame clones alone and lacks a portion of them. The data contain over a million clones, roughly 95% of them seen just once; the ten biggest clones take up roughly 1.2%. Input material: naive CD4+ T cells sorted from blood. These receptors came from a man aged 30 to 45 in good health. Both conserved end residues are part of each CDR3. The D gene is left open where the match is weak. Rows give clone size only sometimes, using once, few, many, or a class for an expanded clone.

v_gene: TRBV5-6; j_gene: TRBJ2-7; d_gene: -; abundance: once; CDR3aa: CASSFGPGGSSYEQYF; CDR3nt: TGTGCCAGCAGCTTTGGGCCCGGGGGCAGTTCCTACGAGCAGTACTTC
v_gene: TRBV6-5; j_gene: TRBJ1-1; d_gene: -; abundance: -; CDR3aa: CAVKWGVNTEAFF; CDR3nt: TGTGCTGTCAAGTGGGGTGTGAACACTGAAGCTTTCTTT
v_gene: TRBV19; j_gene: TRBJ2-7; d_gene: TRBD1; abundance: -; CDR3aa: CATSDPGQSSYEQYF; CDR3nt: TGTGCCACTTCCGACCCGGGACAGAGCTCCTACGAGCAGTACTTC
v_gene: TRBV25-1; j_gene: TRBJ2-1; d_gene: -; abundance: -; CDR3aa: CASSVGELGNEQFF; CDR3nt: TGTGCCAGCAGTGTCGGGGAGTTGGGCAATGAGCAGTTCTTC
v_gene: TRBV28; j_gene: TRBJ2-1; d_gene: -; abundance: -; CDR3aa: CASSPPFQEQFF; CDR3nt: TGTGCCAGCAGCCCACCCTTTCAAGAGCAGTTCTTC
v_gene: TRBV10-3; j_gene: TRBJ2-1; d_gene: TRBD2; abundance: -; CDR3aa: CAISGGLAGREQFF; CDR3nt: TGTGCCATCAGTGGGGGACTAGCGGGCCGGGAGCAGTTCTTC
v_gene: TRBV9; j_gene: TRBJ1-3; d_gene: -; abundance: -; CDR3aa: CASSEDTYRNTIYF; CDR3nt: TGTGCCAGCAGCGAGGACACCTACCGAAACACCATATATTTT
v_gene: TRBV28; j_gene: TRBJ2-1; d_gene: TRBD2; abundance: -; CDR3aa: CASSPRRTSGGSYNEQFF; CDR3nt: TGTGCCAGCAGTCCGCGAAGGACTAGCGGAGGCTCCTACAATGAGCAGTTCTTC
v_gene: TRBV10-3; j_gene: TRBJ1-4; d_gene: TRBD1; abundance: -; CDR3aa: CAISGGQSNEKLFF; CDR3nt: TGTGCCATCAGTGGGGGACAGTCAAATGAAAAACTGTTTTTT
v_gene: TRBV10-3; j_gene: TRBJ2-3; d_gene: -; abundance: -; CDR3aa: CAISTTGGRDTQYF; CDR3nt: TGTGCCATCAGTACTACCGGGGGAAGAGATACGCAGTATTTT
v_gene: TRBV6-5; j_gene: TRBJ2-5; d_gene: TRBD2; abundance: -; CDR3aa: CASSYLSGIGETQYF; CDR3nt: TGTGCCAGCAGTTATTTAAGCGGGATTGGAGAGACCCAGTACTTC
v_gene: TRBV4-1; j_gene: TRBJ1-4; d_gene: -; abundance: -; CDR3aa: CASSQRPKRELTNEKLFF; CDR3nt: TGCGCCAGCAGCCAAAGACCAAAACGGGAGCTAACTAATGAAAAACTGTTTTTT
v_gene: TRBV5-1; j_gene: TRBJ2-7; d_gene: TRBD1; abundance: -; CDR3aa: CASSLQGTPGEQYF; CDR3nt: TGCGCCAGCAGCTTACAGGGGACCCCGGGCGAGCAGTACTTC
v_gene: TRBV28; j_gene: TRBJ2-2; d_gene: -; abundance: -; CDR3aa: CASTLGGSGELFF; CDR3nt: TGTGCCAGCACCTTAGGGGGGTCCGGGGAGCTGTTTTTT
v_gene: TRBV6-1; j_gene: TRBJ1-4; d_gene: -; abundance: few; CDR3aa: CASTEGQREKLFF; CDR3nt: TGTGCCAGCACGGAGGGGCAGCGAGAAAAACTGTTTTTT
v_gene: TRBV7-2; j_gene: TRBJ1-2; d_gene: -; abundance: -; CDR3aa: CASSSSPRYGYTF; CDR3nt: TGTGCCAGCAGCTCCTCTCCGCGATATGGCTACACCTTC
v_gene: TRBV5-1; j_gene: TRBJ2-3; d_gene: TRBD1; abundance: -; CDR3aa: CASSLVGTGWADTQYF; CDR3nt: TGCGCCAGCAGCTTGGTGGGGACAGGGTGGGCAGATACGCAGTATTTT
v_gene: TRBV5-1; j_gene: TRBJ1-1; d_gene: -; abundance: -; CDR3aa: CASSLVDTEAFF; CDR3nt: TGCGCCAGCAGCTTGGTGGACACTGAAGCTTTCTTT
v_gene: TRBV6-1; j_gene: TRBJ2-7; d_gene: TRBD2; abundance: -; CDR3aa: CASSEAGTTGEQYF; CDR3nt: TGTGCCAGCAGCGAAGCCGGGACTACCGGCGAGCAGTACTTC
v_gene: TRBV7-9; j_gene: TRBJ2-3; d_gene: -; abundance: -; CDR3aa: CASSRDLRATDTQYF; CDR3nt: TGTGCCAGCAGCCGGGACTTGCGGGCCACAGATACGCAGTATTTT
v_gene: TRBV9; j_gene: TRBJ2-2; d_gene: -; abundance: once; CDR3aa: CASSGRPTGTGELFF; CDR3nt: TGTGCCAGCAGCGGGCGGCCGACAGGAACCGGGGAGCTGTTTTTT
v_gene: TRBV21-1; j_gene: TRBJ2-1; d_gene: -; abundance: -; CDR3aa: CASRNEMLHHSDNEQFF; CDR3nt: TGTGCCAGCAGGAATGAAATGCTACACCATTCCGACAATGAGCAGTTCTTC
v_gene: TRBV29-1; j_gene: TRBJ2-1; d_gene: TRBD1; abundance: once; CDR3aa: CSVGQGAGEQFF; CDR3nt: TGCAGCGTGGGACAGGGGGCAGGTGAGCAGTTCTTC
v_gene: TRBV2; j_gene: TRBJ1-5; d_gene: TRBD1; abundance: -; CDR3aa: CASSARTGAYRNQPQHF; CDR3nt: TGTGCCAGCAGCGCTCGGACAGGGGCATATCGCAATCAGCCCCAGCATTTT
v_gene: TRBV13; j_gene: TRBJ1-5; d_gene: TRBD1; abundance: -; CDR3aa: CASSLGQGRGRQPQHF; CDR3nt: TGTGCCAGCAGCTTAGGCCAGGGGAGGGGGCGTCAGCCCCAGCATTTT
v_gene: TRBV5-1; j_gene: TRBJ2-5; d_gene: -; abundance: -; CDR3aa: CASSLGGTLQETQYF; CDR3nt: TGCGCCAGCAGCTTGGGTGGTACCTTGCAAGAGACCCAGTACTTC
v_gene: TRBV4-3; j_gene: TRBJ2-1; d_gene: -; abundance: -; CDR3aa: CASSQVGQGYVDEQFF; CDR3nt: TGCGCCAGCAGCCAAGTCGGGCAGGGGTATGTCGATGAGCAGTTCTTC
v_gene: TRBV27; j_gene: TRBJ2-1; d_gene: -; abundance: -; CDR3aa: CASSFSPSGREQFF; CDR3nt: TGTGCCAGCAGTTTTTCTCCCTCCGGACGTGAGCAGTTCTTC
v_gene: TRBV18; j_gene: TRBJ2-7; d_gene: -; abundance: -; CDR3aa: CASSAERAGAQIYEQYF; CDR3nt: TGTGCCAGCTCAGCCGAAAGGGCGGGGGCGCAGATTTACGAGCAGTACTTC
v_gene: TRBV6-1; j_gene: TRBJ2-2; d_gene: -; abundance: -; CDR3aa: CASKSNTGELFF; CDR3nt: TGTGCCAGCAAGTCCAACACCGGGGAGCTGTTTTTT
v_gene: TRBV11-2; j_gene: TRBJ1-1; d_gene: -; abundance: -; CDR3aa: CASSLGIGGLTEAFF; CDR3nt: TGTGCCAGCAGCTTAGGAATCGGGGGGCTCACTGAAGCTTTCTTT
v_gene: TRBV14; j_gene: TRBJ1-1; d_gene: -; abundance: -; CDR3aa: CASSQVRGEAFF; CDR3nt: TGTGCCAGCAGCCAAGTCCGAGGAGAAGCTTTCTTT
v_gene: TRBV10-3; j_gene: TRBJ1-4; d_gene: -; abundance: -; CDR3aa: CAISEGHSNEKLFF; CDR3nt: TGTGCCATCAGTGAAGGTCATTCTAATGAAAAACTGTTTTTT
v_gene: TRBV5-4; j_gene: TRBJ2-7; d_gene: -; abundance: -; CDR3aa: CASSSRDWGEQYF; CDR3nt: TGTGCCAGCAGCTCCCGGGACTGGGGGGAGCAGTACTTC
v_gene: TRBV5-1; j_gene: TRBJ1-1; d_gene: -; abundance: once; CDR3aa: CASSRPGSTSFF; CDR3nt: TGCGCCAGCAGCCGCCCAGGGTCGACCTCTTTCTTT
v_gene: TRBV5-1; j_gene: TRBJ2-7; d_gene: TRBD1; abundance: -; CDR3aa: CASSLGGDRGSYEQYF; CDR3nt: TGCGCCAGCAGCTTGGGGGGGGACAGGGGGTCCTACGAGCAGTACTTC
v_gene: TRBV28; j_gene: TRBJ2-7; d_gene: -; abundance: -; CDR3aa: CASSLGRFSYEQYF; CDR3nt: TGTGCCAGCAGTTTAGGGCGGTTCTCCTACGAGCAGTACTTC
v_gene: TRBV5-1; j_gene: TRBJ2-2; d_gene: -; abundance: -; CDR3aa: CASSLGGISTGELFF; CDR3nt: TGCGCCAGCAGCTTGGGAGGGATATCTACCGGGGAGCTGTTTTTT
v_gene: TRBV18; j_gene: TRBJ2-2; d_gene: -; abundance: -; CDR3aa: CASSPLEGTGELFF; CDR3nt: TGTGCCAGCTCACCTTTGGAGGGCACCGGGGAGCTGTTTTTT
v_gene: TRBV5-4; j_gene: TRBJ2-5; d_gene: TRBD2; abundance: -; CDR3aa: CASSGRGGQETQYF; CDR3nt: TGTGCCAGCAGTGGGCGGGGGGGCCAAGAGACCCAGTACTTC
v_gene: TRBV4-1; j_gene: TRBJ2-1; d_gene: TRBD2; abundance: -; CDR3aa: CASSQDSGYYNEQFF; CDR3nt: TGCGCCAGCAGCCAAGATAGCGGGTACTACAATGAGCAGTTCTTC
v_gene: TRBV7-8; j_gene: TRBJ2-7; d_gene: -; abundance: once; CDR3aa: CASSTQGVGTSPTYEQYF; CDR3nt: TGTGCCAGCAGCACTCAGGGCGTCGGGACATCTCCAACCTACGAGCAGTACTTC
v_gene: TRBV28; j_gene: TRBJ2-7; d_gene: TRBD2; abundance: -; CDR3aa: CASRPRLAGNRHEQYF; CDR3nt: TGTGCCAGCAGGCCCAGACTAGCGGGAAATCGCCACGAGCAGTACTTC
v_gene: TRBV11-2; j_gene: TRBJ1-4; d_gene: -; abundance: -; CDR3aa: CASSPRGLTNEKLFF; CDR3nt: TGTGCCAGCAGCCCGAGGGGCTTAACTAATGAAAAACTGTTTTTT
v_gene: TRBV19; j_gene: TRBJ2-3; d_gene: TRBD2; abundance: -; CDR3aa: CASSTVSGSGTDTQYF; CDR3nt: TGTGCCAGTAGTACCGTTAGCGGGAGTGGAACAGATACGCAGTATTTT
v_gene: TRBV27; j_gene: TRBJ2-2; d_gene: -; abundance: -; CDR3aa: CASAPGRGEPGELFF; CDR3nt: TGTGCCAGCGCCCCCGGTAGGGGAGAACCCGGGGAGCTGTTTTTT
v_gene: TRBV5-1; j_gene: TRBJ1-5; d_gene: -; abundance: -; CDR3aa: CASSLGGAGNQPQHF; CDR3nt: TGCGCCAGCAGCTTGGGGGGGGCGGGCAATCAGCCCCAGCATTTT
v_gene: TRBV11-2; j_gene: TRBJ2-1; d_gene: TRBD2; abundance: -; CDR3aa: CASSLLSLAGHEQFF; CDR3nt: TGTGCCAGCAGCTTACTTTCACTAGCGGGACATGAGCAGTTCTTC
v_gene: TRBV5-8; j_gene: TRBJ1-1; d_gene: TRBD1; abundance: -; CDR3aa: CASSYHRGRYTEAFF; CDR3nt: TGTGCCAGCAGCTACCACAGGGGACGGTACACTGAAGCTTTCTTT
v_gene: TRBV5-1; j_gene: TRBJ1-4; d_gene: -; abundance: -; CDR3aa: CASSLDGGRATNEKLFF; CDR3nt: TGCGCCAGCAGCTTGGATGGAGGGCGGGCGACTAATGAAAAACTGTTTTTT
v_gene: TRBV5-1; j_gene: TRBJ2-2; d_gene: -; abundance: -; CDR3aa: CASSYLGGNTGELFF; CDR3nt: TGCGCCAGCAGCTATCTAGGGGGGAACACCGGGGAGCTGTTTTTT
v_gene: TRBV7-9; j_gene: TRBJ1-1; d_gene: -; abundance: -; CDR3aa: CASSLKANTEAFF; CDR3nt: TGTGCCAGCAGCTTAAAAGCGAACACTGAAGCTTTCTTT
v_gene: TRBV5-1; j_gene: TRBJ2-5; d_gene: TRBD1; abundance: -; CDR3aa: CASSPGQGMGETQYF; CDR3nt: TGCGCCAGCAGCCCGGGACAGGGTATGGGAGAGACCCAGTACTTC
v_gene: TRBV11-2; j_gene: TRBJ1-1; d_gene: -; abundance: few; CDR3aa: CASSLERLNTEAFF; CDR3nt: TGTGCCAGCAGCTTAGAACGGTTGAACACTGAAGCTTTCTTT
v_gene: TRBV2; j_gene: TRBJ2-3; d_gene: -; abundance: -; CDR3aa: CASSVRVADTDTQYF; CDR3nt: TGTGCCAGCAGTGTACGTGTAGCGGACACAGATACGCAGTATTTT
v_gene: TRBV28; j_gene: TRBJ2-2; d_gene: -; abundance: -; CDR3aa: CASSPRRTTGELFF; CDR3nt: TGTGCCAGCAGTCCGAGACGGACCACCGGGGAGCTGTTTTTT
v_gene: TRBV9; j_gene: TRBJ1-2; d_gene: -; abundance: -; CDR3aa: CASSAESYGYTF; CDR3nt: TGTGCCAGCAGCGCAGAATCGTATGGCTACACCTTC
v_gene: TRBV6-5; j_gene: TRBJ2-7; d_gene: TRBD1; abundance: -; CDR3aa: CASRTDRGRGHEQYF; CDR3nt: TGTGCCAGCAGAACCGACAGGGGGCGCGGCCACGAGCAGTACTTC